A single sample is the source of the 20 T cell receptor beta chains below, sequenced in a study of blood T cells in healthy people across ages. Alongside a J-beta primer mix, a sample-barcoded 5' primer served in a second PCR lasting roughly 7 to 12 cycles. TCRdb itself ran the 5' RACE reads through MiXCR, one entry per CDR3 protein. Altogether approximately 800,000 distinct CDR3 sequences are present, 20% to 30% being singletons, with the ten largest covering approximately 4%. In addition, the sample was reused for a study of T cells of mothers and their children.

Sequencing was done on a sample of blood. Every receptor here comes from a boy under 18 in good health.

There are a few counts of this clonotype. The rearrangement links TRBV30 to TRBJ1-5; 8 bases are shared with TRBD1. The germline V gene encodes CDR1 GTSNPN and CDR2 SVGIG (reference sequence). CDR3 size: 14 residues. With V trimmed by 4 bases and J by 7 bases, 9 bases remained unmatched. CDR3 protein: CAWTRDRGGQPQHF. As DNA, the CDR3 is TGTGCCTGGACAAGAGACAGGGGTGGACAGCCCCAGCATTTT.

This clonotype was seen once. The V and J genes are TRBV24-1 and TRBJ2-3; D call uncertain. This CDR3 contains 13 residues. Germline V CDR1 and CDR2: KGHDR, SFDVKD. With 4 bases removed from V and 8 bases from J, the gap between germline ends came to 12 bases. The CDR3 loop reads CATSDPTRGTQYF. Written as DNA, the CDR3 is TGTGCCACCAGTGACCCCACCCGTGGTACGCAGTATTTT.

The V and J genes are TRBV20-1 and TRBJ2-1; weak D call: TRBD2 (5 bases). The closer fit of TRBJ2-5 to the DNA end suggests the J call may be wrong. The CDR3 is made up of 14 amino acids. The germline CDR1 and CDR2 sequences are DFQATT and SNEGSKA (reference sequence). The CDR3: CSAPLGRGSETQYF. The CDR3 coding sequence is TGCAGTGCCCCTCTAGGGCGCGGGTCGGAGACCCAGTACTTC.

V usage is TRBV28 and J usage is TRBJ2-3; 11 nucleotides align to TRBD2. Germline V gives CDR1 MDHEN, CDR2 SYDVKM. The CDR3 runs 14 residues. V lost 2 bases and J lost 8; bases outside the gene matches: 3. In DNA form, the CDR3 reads TGTGCCAGCAGTTTACTAGCGGGGGGAGGTACGCAGTATTTT. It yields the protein CASSLLAGGGTQYF.

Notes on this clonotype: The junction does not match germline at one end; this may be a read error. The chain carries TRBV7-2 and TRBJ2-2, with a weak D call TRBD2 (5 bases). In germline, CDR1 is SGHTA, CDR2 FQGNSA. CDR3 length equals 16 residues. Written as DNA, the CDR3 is TGTGCCAGCAGCTCTCCGGGATCAGAGAACGCCGGGGAGCTGTTTTTT. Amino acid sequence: CASSSPGSENAGELFF. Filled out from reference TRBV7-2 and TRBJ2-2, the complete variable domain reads GAGVSQSPSNKVTEKGKDVELRCDPISGHTALYWYRQSLGQGLEFLIYFQGNSAPDKSGLPSDRFSAERTGGSVSTLTIQRTQQEDSAVYLCASSSPGSENAGELFFGEGSRLTVL.

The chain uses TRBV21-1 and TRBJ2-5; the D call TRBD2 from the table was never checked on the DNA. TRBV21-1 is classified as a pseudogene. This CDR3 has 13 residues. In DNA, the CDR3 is TGTGCCAGCAGCAAACTGGGGAGGGAGACCCAGTACTTC. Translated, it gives CASSKLGRETQYF.

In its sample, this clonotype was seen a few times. CDR3 residues: CASSLLLSRTYEQYF. For the CDR3, the DNA is TGTGCCAGCAGTCTCCTCCTGAGTCGGACCTACGAGCAGTACTTC. The chain recombines TRBV28 with TRBJ2-5, with unresolved D. Matching the DNA end better, TRBJ2-7 makes the J call doubtful. CDR1 is MDHEN, CDR2 SYDVKM, per germline. This CDR3 has 15 amino acids.

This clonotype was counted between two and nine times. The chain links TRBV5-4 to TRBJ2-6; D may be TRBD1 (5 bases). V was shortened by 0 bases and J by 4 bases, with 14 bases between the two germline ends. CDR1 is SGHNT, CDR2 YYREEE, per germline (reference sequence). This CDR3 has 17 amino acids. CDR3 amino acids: CASSLVLQGIGANVLTF. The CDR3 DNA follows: TGTGCCAGCAGCTTGGTACTCCAGGGAATAGGGGCCAACGTCCTGACTTTC.

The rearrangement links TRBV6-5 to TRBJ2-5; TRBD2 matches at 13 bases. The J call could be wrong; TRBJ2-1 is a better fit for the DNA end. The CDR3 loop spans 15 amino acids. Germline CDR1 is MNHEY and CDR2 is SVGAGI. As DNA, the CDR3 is TGTGCCAGCAGTTATACTAGCGGGGGGGCACGTGAGCAGTTCTTC. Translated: CASSYTSGGAREQFF.

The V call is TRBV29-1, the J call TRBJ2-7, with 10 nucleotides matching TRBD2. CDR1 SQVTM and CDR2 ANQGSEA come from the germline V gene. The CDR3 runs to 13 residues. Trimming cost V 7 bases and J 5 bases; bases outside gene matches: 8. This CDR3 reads CSASGLASNEQYF. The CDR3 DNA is TGCAGCGCTTCGGGACTAGCGAGTAACGAGCAGTACTTC.

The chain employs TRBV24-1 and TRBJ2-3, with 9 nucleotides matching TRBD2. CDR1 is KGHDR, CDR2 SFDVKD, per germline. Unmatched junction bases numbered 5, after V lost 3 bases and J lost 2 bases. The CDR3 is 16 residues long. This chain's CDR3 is CATSDPGLAYTDTQYF. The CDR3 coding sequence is TGTGCCACCAGTGATCCGGGACTAGCTTACACAGATACGCAGTATTTT.

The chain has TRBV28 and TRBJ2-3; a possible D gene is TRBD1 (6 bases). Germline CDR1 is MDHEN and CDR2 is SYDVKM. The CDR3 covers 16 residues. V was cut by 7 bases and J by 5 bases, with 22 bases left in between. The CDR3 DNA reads TGTGCCAGCATCGGCGAGGGGGTGACCCTAGGAGATACGCAGTATTTT. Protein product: CASIGEGVTLGDTQYF. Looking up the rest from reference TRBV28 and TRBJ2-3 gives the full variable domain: DVKVTQSSRYLVKRTGEKVFLECVQDMDHENMFWYRQDPGLGLRLIYFSYDVKMKEKGDIPEGYSVSREKKERFSLILESASTNQTSMYLCASIGEGVTLGDTQYFGPGTRLTVL.

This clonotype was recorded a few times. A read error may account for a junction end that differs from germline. The CDR3 coding sequence is TGCAGCGTTGATGTTGGATCCTCCGAGCAGTACTTC. The encoded protein is CSVDVGSSEQYF. This sequence joins TRBV29-1 and TRBJ2-7; D remains ambiguous. This CDR3 has 12 amino acids. CDR1 SQVTM and CDR2 ANQGSEA come from the germline V gene.

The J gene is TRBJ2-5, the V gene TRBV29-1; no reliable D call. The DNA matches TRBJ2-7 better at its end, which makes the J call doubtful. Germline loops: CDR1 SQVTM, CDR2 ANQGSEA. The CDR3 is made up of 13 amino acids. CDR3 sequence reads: CSVPSTKDYEQYF. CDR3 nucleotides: TGCAGCGTTCCCTCGACAAAAGACTACGAGCAGTACTTC.

For the CDR3, the DNA is TGTGCCAGCAGTTTGTTTAACGGCGTCCAAGAGACCCAGTACTTC. Translated: CASSLFNGVQETQYF. The chain couples TRBV28 to TRBJ2-7, with D unresolved. Judging by the DNA end, TRBJ2-5 fits better; the J call may be wrong. The CDR3 extends over 15 amino acids. Germline V gene data show CDR1 as MDHEN and CDR2 as SYDVKM.

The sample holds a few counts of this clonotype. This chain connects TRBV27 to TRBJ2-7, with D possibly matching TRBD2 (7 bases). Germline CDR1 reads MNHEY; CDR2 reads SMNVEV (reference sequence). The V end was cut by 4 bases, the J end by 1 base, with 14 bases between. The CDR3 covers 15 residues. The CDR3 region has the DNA TGTGCCAGCAGTTCCCCGGGGGGCGCATCCTACGAGCAGTACTTC. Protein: CASSSPGGASYEQYF.

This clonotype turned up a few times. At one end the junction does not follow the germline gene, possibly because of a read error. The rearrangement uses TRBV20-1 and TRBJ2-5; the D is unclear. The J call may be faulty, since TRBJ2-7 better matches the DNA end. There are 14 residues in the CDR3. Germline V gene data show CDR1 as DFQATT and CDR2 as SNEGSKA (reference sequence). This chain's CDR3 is CGARVGQAFYEQYF. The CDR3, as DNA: TGCGGTGCTAGAGTCGGGCAGGCCTTCTACGAGCAGTACTTC.

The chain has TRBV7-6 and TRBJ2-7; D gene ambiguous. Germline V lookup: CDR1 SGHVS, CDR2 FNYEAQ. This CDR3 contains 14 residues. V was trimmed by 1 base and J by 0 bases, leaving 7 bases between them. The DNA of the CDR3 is TGTGCCAGCAGCTTAGACAGCGTCTCCTACGAGCAGTACTTC. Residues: CASSLDSVSYEQYF. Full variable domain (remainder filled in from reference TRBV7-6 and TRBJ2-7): GAGVSQSPRYKVTKRGQDVALRCDPISGHVSLYWYRQALGQGPEFLTYFNYEAQQDKSGLPNDRFSAERPEGSISTLTIQRTEQRDSAMYRCASSLDSVSYEQYFGPGTRLTVT.

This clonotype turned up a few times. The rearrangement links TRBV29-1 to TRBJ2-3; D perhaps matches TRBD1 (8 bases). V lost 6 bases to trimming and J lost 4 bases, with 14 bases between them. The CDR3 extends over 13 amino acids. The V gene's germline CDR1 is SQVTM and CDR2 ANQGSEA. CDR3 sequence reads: CSVRQGRADTQYF. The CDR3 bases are TGCAGCGTCCGACAGGGGAGGGCAGATACGCAGTATTTT.

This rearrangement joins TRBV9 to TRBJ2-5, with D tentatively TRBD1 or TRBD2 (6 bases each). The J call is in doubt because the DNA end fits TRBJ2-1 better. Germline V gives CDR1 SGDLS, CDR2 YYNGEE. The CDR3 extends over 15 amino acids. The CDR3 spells CASSVGRGTYNEQFF. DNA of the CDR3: TGTGCCAGCAGCGTAGGGAGGGGGACCTACAATGAGCAGTTCTTC.